Below, 23 T cell receptor beta chains from the same sample are listed, as sequenced in a study of blood T cell repertoires in COVID-19. Sequencing used immunoSEQ multiplex PCR; TCRdb keeps in-frame clones, though not all of them. Here the sample spans over 100,000 clones, about four fifths being singletons. Specimen: peripheral blood. The receptors were gathered from a woman aged 60-75 years with acute or convalescent COVID-19.

This clone was found once. This chain uses TRBV2 with TRBJ1-2; the D gene is possibly TRBD1 (5 bases). V lost 4 bases, J lost 6 bases, and 6 bases lay in between. The CDR3 has 11 amino acids. Germline CDR1 SNHLY, CDR2 FYNNEI. CDR3 DNA: TGTGCCAGCAGTGTAGGGGATGGCTACACCTTC. It yields the protein CASSVGDGYTF.

This chain links TRBV2 with TRBJ1-3; TRBD1 agrees at 8 bases. The germline gives CDR1 SNHLY, CDR2 FYNNEI. CDR3 length: 15 amino acids. Germline trimming cut 6 bases from V and 2 bases from J; bases unmatched to any gene: 6. The CDR3 protein is CASSQSTGAGNTIYF. For the CDR3, the DNA is TGTGCCAGCAGCCAATCGACAGGGGCTGGAAACACCATATATTTT.

The chain carries TRBV18 and TRBJ1-5; 10 nucleotides line up with TRBD1. Germline V CDR1 and CDR2: KGHSH, LQKENI. Germline trimming cut 0 bases from V and 6 bases from J; bases unmatched to any gene: 2. There are 15 residues in the CDR3. CDR3 region: CASSPPGQGTQPQHF. CDR3 bases: TGTGCCAGCTCACCACCGGGACAGGGGACTCAGCCCCAGCATTTT.

The chain has TRBV30 and TRBJ2-1; a weak D match, TRBD2 (5 bases). Germline V gene data show CDR1 as GTSNPN and CDR2 as SVGIG (reference sequence). The CDR3 has 16 amino acids. V lost 0 bases and J 6 bases, leaving 18 bases between the germline ends. The CDR3 is CAWSVLGLARSNEQFF. DNA for the CDR3: TGTGCCTGGAGTGTACTAGGGCTAGCACGAAGCAATGAGCAGTTCTTC.

This clone came up a few times. The V and J genes are TRBV11-3 and TRBJ2-7; perhaps TRBD2 as D (5 bases). Germline loops: CDR1 SGHNT, CDR2 YENEEA. This CDR3 is built from 13 residues. The V gene lost 3 bases and the J gene lost 2 bases, with 8 bases spanning the gap. In nucleotides, the CDR3 is TGTGCCAGCAGCTTCGGGATCACCTACGAGCAGTACGTC. Its protein is CASSFGITYEQYV.

About this clone itself: An end of the junction does not agree with germline; a read error may underlie this. The rearrangement joins TRBV12-5 to TRBJ2-1; 8 nucleotides line up with TRBD1. The CDR3 length is 18 residues. The germline V gene encodes CDR1 LGHNT and CDR2 FRNRAP. CDR3 in amino acids: CASGLARGRGPSHNEQFF. The CDR3 DNA reads as TGTGCTAGTGGTTTGGCCCGGGGCAGGGGGCCCTCCCACAATGAGCAGTTCTTC.

This clone was recorded only once. The gene calls are TRBV28 and TRBJ1-2; 7 positions match TRBD1. The CDR3 contains 13 residues. After removal of 6 bases from V and 8 bases from J, the junction contained 9 bases not matched to a gene. Germline loops: CDR1 MDHEN, CDR2 SYDVKM. CDR3 loop: CASSLNRGRGYTF. In DNA, the CDR3 is TGTGCCAGCAGCTTAAACAGGGGAAGAGGCTACACCTTC.

The chain carries TRBV20-1 and TRBJ1-2; weak D call: TRBD1 (5 bases). The V gene's germline CDR1 is DFQATT and CDR2 SNEGSKA (reference sequence). The germline V and J ends were trimmed by 3 bases and 13 bases, with 21 bases remaining between them. CDR3 length equals 13 residues. CDR3 region: CSASSFPTADSTF. In nucleotides, the CDR3 is TGCAGTGCTAGTAGTTTTCCCACAGCCGACAGCACCTTC.

The chain is built from TRBV2 and TRBJ2-5, with TRBD2 matching 8 bases. V lost 8 bases and J lost 2; bases outside the gene matches: 7. The CDR3 is 14 amino acids. Germline loops: CDR1 SNHLY, CDR2 FYNNEI. CDR3 DNA sequence: TGTGCCAGCTTCGGGGGGGGCACACAAGAGACCCAGTACTTC. This encodes CASFGGGTQETQYF.

The chain combines TRBV19 with TRBJ2-2; 7 nucleotides agree with TRBD1. The CDR3 totals 15 residues. V trimming: 4 bases; J trimming: 2 bases; junction bases outside the gene matches: 4. Germline V gene data show CDR1 as LNHDA and CDR2 as SQIVND (reference sequence). The chain's CDR3 is CASSTTGINTGELFF. DNA for the CDR3: TGTGCCAGTAGTACGACAGGGATCAACACCGGGGAGCTGTTTTTT.

CDR3 bases: TGCGCCAGCAGCCTATCCCTAGTCGCGGGGGGCCGGACAGATACGCAGTATTTT. It codes for CASSLSLVAGGRTDTQYF. The chain recombines TRBV5-1 with TRBJ2-3, with 8 positions matching TRBD2. Germline V gene lookup returns CDR1 SGHRS and CDR2 YFSETQ. This CDR3 region has 18 residues. With 4 bases clipped from V and 3 bases from J, the junction kept 16 bases outside the gene matches.

CDR3 sequence: CASSFGQNTEAFF. CDR3 nucleotides: TGCGCCAGCAGCTTCGGACAGAACACTGAAGCTTTCTTT. The chain couples TRBV10-1 to TRBJ1-1, with D perhaps TRBD1 (5 bases). Trimming removed 6 bases at V and 1 base at J, with 9 bases between. Germline V gives CDR1 WNHNN, CDR2 SYGVQD (reference sequence). CDR3 length: 13 amino acids.

The J gene is TRBJ2-3, the V gene TRBV7-2, with 8 nucleotides matching TRBD2. V was pared by 4 bases and J by 2 bases, with 8 bases of the junction left unmatched. The CDR3 has 16 residues. Germline CDR1 and CDR2: SGHTA and FQGNSA. CDR3 amino acids: CASSSVSGATTDTQYF. The CDR3, as DNA: TGTGCCAGCAGCTCCGTTAGCGGGGCGACCACAGATACGCAGTATTTT. Combining the CDR3 with reference TRBV7-2 and TRBJ2-3 gives the whole variable domain GAGVSQSPSNKVTEKGKDVELRCDPISGHTALYWYRQSLGQGLEFLIYFQGNSAPDKSGLPSDRFSAERTGGSVSTLTIQRTQQEDSAVYLCASSSVSGATTDTQYFGPGTRLTVL.

V usage is TRBV5-1 and J usage is TRBJ1-1, with a tentative D call TRBD1 (6 bases). Trimming pared 6 bases from V and 6 bases from J, leaving 15 bases between. The CDR3 totals 13 residues. The germline CDR1 and CDR2 sequences are SGHRS and YFSETQ. This CDR3 is CASTVSTGSEAFF. CDR3 sequence (DNA): TGCGCCAGCACCGTATCAACAGGGTCTGAAGCTTTCTTT.

This clone was seen a few times. CDR3 sequence: CASKGSDAMNTEAFF. The CDR3 region has the DNA TGCGCCAGCAAGGGGTCGGACGCTATGAACACTGAAGCTTTCTTT. This rearrangement joins TRBV10-2 to TRBJ1-1; D is possibly TRBD1 (5 bases). Per germline, CDR1 WSHSY and CDR2 SAAADI. This CDR3 contains 15 residues. V shed 7 bases and J shed 0 bases, with 15 bases lying between them.

This clone was recorded once. V usage is TRBV6-5 and J usage is TRBJ1-2; 11 positions agree with TRBD1. Germline lookup yields CDR1 MNHEY and CDR2 SVGAGI. The J segment lost 8 bases and the V segment lost 2 bases, leaving 4 bases of the junction unmatched. The CDR3 runs to 14 residues. The CDR3 sequence: CASSYGQGAGGYTF. DNA of the CDR3: TGTGCCAGCAGTTACGGACAGGGGGCAGGGGGCTACACCTTC.

The V call is TRBV9, the J call TRBJ1-4; D is unresolved. The V end lost 4 bases, the J end lost 0 bases, and 10 bases lay between the germline ends. Germline V gene lookup returns CDR1 SGDLS and CDR2 YYNGEE. This CDR3 has 15 residues. The chain's CDR3 is CASSPTASTNEKLFF. The CDR3 DNA sequence: TGTGCCAGCAGCCCTACAGCTTCAACTAATGAAAAACTGTTTTTT.

On this clone itself: Mismatch with germline at one junction end may stem from a read error. The V and J genes are TRBV24-1 and TRBJ1-2; D gene unclear. This CDR3 is 12 amino acids long. Germline-derived CDR1 and CDR2 are KGHDR and SFDVKD. CDR3 loop: CATRDSSYGYTF. The CDR3 bases are TGTGCCACCCGTGACTCGTCCTATGGCTACACCTTC.

The CDR3 here is CASSPRTATNYGYTF. CDR3 sequence (DNA): TGTGCCAGCAGCCCGCGGACAGCTACTAACTATGGCTACACCTTC. The rearrangement joins TRBV7-3 to TRBJ1-2; possible D gene TRBD1, 6 bases. The CDR3 loop spans 15 amino acids. CDR1 SGHTA and CDR2 FQGTGA come from the germline V gene. V lost 5 bases and J lost 0, with 13 bases in between.

The chain couples TRBV3-1 (or the pseudogene TRBV3-2) to TRBJ1-6, with a tentative D call TRBD1 (6 bases). This CDR3 is 14 amino acids long. Germline loops: CDR1 LGHDT, CDR2 YNNKEL (reference sequence). The germline V and J ends were trimmed by 4 bases and 7 bases, with 11 bases remaining between them. CDR3 amino acids: CASSRGQRNSPLHF. The CDR3 DNA reads TGTGCCAGCAGCCGCGGACAGAGGAATTCACCCCTCCACTTT.

There are a few counts of this clone. The genes are TRBV6-6 and TRBJ1-1, with 7 positions matching TRBD1. After removal of 6 bases from V and 6 bases from J, the junction contained 7 bases not matched to a gene. Germline lookup yields CDR1 MNHNY and CDR2 SVGAGI (reference sequence). The CDR3 sequence is 13 residues long. In DNA form, the CDR3 reads TGTGCCAGCAGACCGGGACAGCTCGCTGAAGCTTTCTTT. Its translation: CASRPGQLAEAFF.

The J gene is TRBJ2-7, the V gene TRBV28; 8 bases agree with TRBD2. The CDR3 spans 13 residues. Germline values: CDR1 MDHEN, CDR2 SYDVKM. Trimming took 5 bases from V and 2 from J; bases not matched to a gene: 2. The DNA for the CDR3 is TGTGCCAGCAGTCGGGGGGGGACCTACGAGCAGTACTTC. Protein sequence: CASSRGGTYEQYF.

V usage is TRBV6-1 and J usage is TRBJ1-6; 10 bases align to TRBD1. The CDR3 is 15 residues long. V gave up 3 bases and J gave up 10 bases; unmatched junction bases: 6. Per the germline V gene, CDR1 is MNHNS and CDR2 is SASEGT. The CDR3 DNA reads as TGTGCCAGCAGTGAGACCGGGACAGGGGACTCACCCCTCCACTTT. Translated: CASSETGTGDSPLHF.